The T cell receptor beta chain described here comes from a study of OX40 agonist ivuxolimab in advanced cancers. Drawing of blood for sampling happened at baseline, at cycle 4 day 1, and at cycle 7 day 1. Sequencing used immunoSEQ multiplex PCR; TCRdb keeps in-frame clones, though not all of them. Among about 86,000 clones listed, 80% to 95% were seen once. The V end was cut by 7 bases, the J end by 2 bases, with 6 bases between. The CDR3 covers 11 residues. CDR1 is MNHNY, CDR2 SVGAGI, per germline (reference sequence). The V and J genes are TRBV6-6 and TRBJ2-7; no clear D. This material consisted of CD4+ or CD8+ T cells sorted from blood, taken in a trial of the OX40 agonist ivuxolimab. This clonotype originated in an adult with an advanced solid tumor such as melanoma, head and neck, liver or kidney cancer. The CDR3 DNA follows: TGTGCCAGCACCGCTACCTACGAGCAGTACTTC. Translated, it gives CASTATYEQYF.